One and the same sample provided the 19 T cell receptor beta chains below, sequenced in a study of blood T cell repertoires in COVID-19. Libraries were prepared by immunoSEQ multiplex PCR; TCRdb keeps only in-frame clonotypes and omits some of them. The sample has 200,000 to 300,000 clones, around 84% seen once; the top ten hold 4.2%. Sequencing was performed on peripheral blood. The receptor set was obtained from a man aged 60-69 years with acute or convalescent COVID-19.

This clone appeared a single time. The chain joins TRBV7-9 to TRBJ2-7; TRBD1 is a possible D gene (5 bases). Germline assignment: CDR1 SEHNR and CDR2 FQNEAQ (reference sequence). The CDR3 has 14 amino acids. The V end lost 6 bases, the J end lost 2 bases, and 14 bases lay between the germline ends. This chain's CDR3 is CASRLGGATYEQYF. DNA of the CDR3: TGTGCCAGCAGGTTGGGTGGGGCTACCTACGAGCAGTACTTC. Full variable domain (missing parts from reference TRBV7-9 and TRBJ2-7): DTGVSQNPRHKITKRGQNVTFRCDPISEHNRLYWYRQTLGQGPEFLTYFQNEAQLEKSRLLSDRFSAERPKGSFSTLEIQRTEQGDSAMYLCASRLGGATYEQYFGPGTRLTVT.

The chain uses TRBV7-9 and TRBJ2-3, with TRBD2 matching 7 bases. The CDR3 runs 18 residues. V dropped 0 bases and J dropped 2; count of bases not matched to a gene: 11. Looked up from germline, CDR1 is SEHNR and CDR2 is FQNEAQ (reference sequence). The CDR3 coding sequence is TGTGCCAGCAGCTTAGCGGTCAGACGGGGGGTAAACACAGATACGCAGTATTTT. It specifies CASSLAVRRGVNTDTQYF.

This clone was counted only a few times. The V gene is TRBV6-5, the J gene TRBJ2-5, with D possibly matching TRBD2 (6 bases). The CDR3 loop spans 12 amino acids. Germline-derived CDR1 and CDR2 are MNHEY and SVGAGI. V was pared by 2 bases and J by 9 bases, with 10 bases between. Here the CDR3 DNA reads TGTGCCAGCAGTTACCCTGGGGGGTCCCAGTACTTC. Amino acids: CASSYPGGSQYF.

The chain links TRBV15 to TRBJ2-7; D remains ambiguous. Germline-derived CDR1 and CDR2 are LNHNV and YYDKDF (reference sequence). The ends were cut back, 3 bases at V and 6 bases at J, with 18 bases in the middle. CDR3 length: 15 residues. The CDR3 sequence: CATSRETIGAFEQYF. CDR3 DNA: TGTGCCACCAGCAGGGAAACAATTGGAGCTTTCGAGCAGTACTTC.

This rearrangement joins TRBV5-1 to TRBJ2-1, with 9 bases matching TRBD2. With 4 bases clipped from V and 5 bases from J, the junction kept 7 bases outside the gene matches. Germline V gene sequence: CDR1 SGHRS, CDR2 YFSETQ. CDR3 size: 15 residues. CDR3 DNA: TGCGCCAGCAGCCCGCCTAGCGGGACCGACAATGAGCAGTTCTTC. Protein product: CASSPPSGTDNEQFF.

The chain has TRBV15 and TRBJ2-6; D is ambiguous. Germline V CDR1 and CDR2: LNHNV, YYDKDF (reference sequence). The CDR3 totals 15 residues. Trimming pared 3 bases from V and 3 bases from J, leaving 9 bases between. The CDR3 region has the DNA TGTGCCACCAGCAGGCAGGTCGTTGGGGCCAACGTCCTGACTTTC. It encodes CATSRQVVGANVLTF.

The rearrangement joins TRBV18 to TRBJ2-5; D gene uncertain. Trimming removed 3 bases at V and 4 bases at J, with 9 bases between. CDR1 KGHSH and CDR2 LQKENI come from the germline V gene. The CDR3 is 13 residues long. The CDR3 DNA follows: TGTGCCAGCTCACCCCGAGTAGTAGAGACCCAGTACTTC. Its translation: CASSPRVVETQYF.

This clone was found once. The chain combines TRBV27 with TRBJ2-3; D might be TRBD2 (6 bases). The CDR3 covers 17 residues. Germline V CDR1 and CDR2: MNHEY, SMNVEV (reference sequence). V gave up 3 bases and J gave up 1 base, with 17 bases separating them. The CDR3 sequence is CASSFGLAHIRTDTQYF. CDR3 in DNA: TGTGCCAGCAGTTTTGGGCTAGCGCATATTCGCACAGATACGCAGTATTTT.

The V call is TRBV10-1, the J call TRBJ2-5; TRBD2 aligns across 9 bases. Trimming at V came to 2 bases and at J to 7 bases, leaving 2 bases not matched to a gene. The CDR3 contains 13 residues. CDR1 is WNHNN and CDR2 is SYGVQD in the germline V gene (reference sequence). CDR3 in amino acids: CASSEQAGGTQYF. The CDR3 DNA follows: TGCGCCAGCAGTGAGCAAGCGGGGGGGACCCAGTACTTC.

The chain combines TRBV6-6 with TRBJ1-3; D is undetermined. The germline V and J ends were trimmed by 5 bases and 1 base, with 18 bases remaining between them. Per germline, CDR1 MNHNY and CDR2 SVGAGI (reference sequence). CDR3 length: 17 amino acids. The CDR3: CASSPLARSGSGNTIYF. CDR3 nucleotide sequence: TGTGCCAGCAGTCCTCTCGCCAGGAGCGGATCTGGAAACACCATATATTTT.

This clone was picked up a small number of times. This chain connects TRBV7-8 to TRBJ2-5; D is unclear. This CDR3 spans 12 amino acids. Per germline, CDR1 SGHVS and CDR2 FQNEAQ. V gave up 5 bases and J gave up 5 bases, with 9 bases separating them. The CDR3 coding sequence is TGTGCCAGCAGCACACATTTGGAGACCCAGTACTTC. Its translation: CASSTHLETQYF.

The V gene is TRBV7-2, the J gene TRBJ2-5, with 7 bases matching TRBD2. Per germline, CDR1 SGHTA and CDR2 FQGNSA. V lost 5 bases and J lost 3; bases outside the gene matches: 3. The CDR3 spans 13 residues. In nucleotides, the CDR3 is TGTGCCAGCAGCGGGCGGGGGAAAGAGACCCAGTACTTC. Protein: CASSGRGKETQYF.

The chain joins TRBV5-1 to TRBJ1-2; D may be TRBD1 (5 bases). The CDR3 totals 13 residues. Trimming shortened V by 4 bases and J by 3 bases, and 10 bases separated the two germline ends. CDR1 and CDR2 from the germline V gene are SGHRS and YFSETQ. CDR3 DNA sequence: TGCGCCAGCAGCGACGACAGCTACTATGGCTACACCTTC. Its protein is CASSDDSYYGYTF.

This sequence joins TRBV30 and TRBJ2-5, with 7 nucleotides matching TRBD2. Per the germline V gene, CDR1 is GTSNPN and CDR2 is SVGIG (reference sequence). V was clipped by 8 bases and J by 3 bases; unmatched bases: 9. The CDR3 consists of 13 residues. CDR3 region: CASRAGLKETQYF. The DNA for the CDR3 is TGTGCCAGTCGAGCGGGGCTCAAAGAGACCCAGTACTTC.

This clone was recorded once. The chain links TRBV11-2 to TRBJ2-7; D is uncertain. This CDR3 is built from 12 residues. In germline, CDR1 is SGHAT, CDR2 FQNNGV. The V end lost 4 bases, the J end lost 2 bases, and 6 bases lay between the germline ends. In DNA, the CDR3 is TGTGCCAGCAGCTCCAATCCCTACGAGCAGTACTTC. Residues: CASSSNPYEQYF.

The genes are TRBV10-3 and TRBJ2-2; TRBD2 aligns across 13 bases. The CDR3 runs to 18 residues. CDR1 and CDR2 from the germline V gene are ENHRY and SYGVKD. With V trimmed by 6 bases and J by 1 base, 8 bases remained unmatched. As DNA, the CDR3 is TGTGCCATCAGAAATCCGGGACTAGCGGGGCAGAACACCGGGGAGCTGTTTTTT. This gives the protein CAIRNPGLAGQNTGELFF.

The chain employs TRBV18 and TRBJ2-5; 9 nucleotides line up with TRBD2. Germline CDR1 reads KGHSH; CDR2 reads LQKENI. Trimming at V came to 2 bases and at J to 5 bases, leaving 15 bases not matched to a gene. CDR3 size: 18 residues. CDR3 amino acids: CASSPFSVASGIKETQYF. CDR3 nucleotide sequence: TGTGCCAGCTCACCATTTTCGGTGGCTAGCGGGATCAAGGAGACCCAGTACTTC.

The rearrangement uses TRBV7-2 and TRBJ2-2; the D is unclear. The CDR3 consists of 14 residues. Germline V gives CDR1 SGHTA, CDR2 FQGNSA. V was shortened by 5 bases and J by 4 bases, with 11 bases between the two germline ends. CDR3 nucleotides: TGTGCCAGCAGCAGTTCCCGGGTCACCGGGGAGCTGTTTTTT. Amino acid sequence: CASSSSRVTGELFF.

In DNA form, the CDR3 reads TGTGCCAGCAGCCAAGGCTGGGGGGGAATCACAGATACGCAGTATTTT. Residues: CASSQGWGGITDTQYF. The chain couples TRBV4-2 to TRBJ2-3, with TRBD2 identical over 7 bases. Trimming cost V 1 base and J 2 bases; bases outside gene matches: 6. Germline V gene data show CDR1 as LGHNA and CDR2 as YNFKEQ. This CDR3 is built from 16 residues.